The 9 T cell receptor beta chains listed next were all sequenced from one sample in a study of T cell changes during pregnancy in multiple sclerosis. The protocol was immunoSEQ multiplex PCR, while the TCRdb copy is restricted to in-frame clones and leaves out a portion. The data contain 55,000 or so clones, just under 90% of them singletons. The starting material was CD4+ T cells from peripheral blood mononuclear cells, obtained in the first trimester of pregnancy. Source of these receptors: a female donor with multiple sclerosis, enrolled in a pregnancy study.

The CDR3 protein is CASSNYPGGTEAFF. CDR3 nucleotides: TGTGCCAGCAGCAACTATCCAGGGGGCACTGAAGCTTTCTTT. This sequence joins TRBV21-1 and TRBJ1-1; TRBD1, the table's D call, was not compared with the DNA. TRBV21-1 is recorded as a pseudogene. The CDR3 spans 14 residues.

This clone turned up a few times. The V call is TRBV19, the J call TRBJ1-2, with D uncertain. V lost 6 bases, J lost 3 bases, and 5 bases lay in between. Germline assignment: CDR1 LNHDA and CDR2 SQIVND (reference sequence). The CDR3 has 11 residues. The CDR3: CASRADYGYTF. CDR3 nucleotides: TGTGCCAGTAGGGCGGACTATGGCTACACCTTC.

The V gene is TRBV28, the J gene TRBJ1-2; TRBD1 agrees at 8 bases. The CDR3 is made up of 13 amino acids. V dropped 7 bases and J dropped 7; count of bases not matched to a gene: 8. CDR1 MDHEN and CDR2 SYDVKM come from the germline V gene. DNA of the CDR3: TGTGCCAGCATTTCAGGGGGCGCAGGTGGCTACACCTTC. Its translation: CASISGGAGGYTF.

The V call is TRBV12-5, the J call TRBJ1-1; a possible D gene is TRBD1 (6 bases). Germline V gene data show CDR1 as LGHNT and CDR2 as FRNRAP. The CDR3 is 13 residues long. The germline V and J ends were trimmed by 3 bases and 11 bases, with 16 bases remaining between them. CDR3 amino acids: CASGLGQSLGAFF. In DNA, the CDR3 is TGTGCTAGTGGTTTAGGACAGTCTCTTGGGGCTTTCTTT.

This chain's CDR3 is CASSQDLGDRGGKLFF. CDR3 nucleotide sequence: TGCGCCAGCAGCCAAGATCTAGGTGACAGGGGAGGAAAACTGTTTTTT. This rearrangement joins TRBV4-3 to TRBJ1-4, with 8 bases lining up with TRBD1. Germline CDR1 and CDR2: LGHNA and YSLEER. J was trimmed by 10 bases and V by 0 bases; bases with no gene match: 10. This CDR3 has 16 residues.

The CDR3 sequence: CASSLEAGGNYEQYF. In nucleotides, the CDR3 is TGTGCCAGCAGTTTAGAAGCGGGGGGGAACTACGAGCAGTACTTC. V and J are TRBV27 and TRBJ2-7; 10 nucleotides line up with TRBD2. The length of the CDR3 is 15 residues. CDR1 is MNHEY and CDR2 is SMNVEV in the germline V gene (reference sequence). The V gene end was trimmed by 2 bases and the J gene end by 3 bases; junction bases not matched to a gene: 4.

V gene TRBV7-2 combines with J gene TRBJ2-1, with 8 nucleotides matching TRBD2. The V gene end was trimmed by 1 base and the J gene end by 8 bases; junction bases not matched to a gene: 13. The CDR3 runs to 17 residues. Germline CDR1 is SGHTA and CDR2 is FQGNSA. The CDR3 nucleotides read TGTGCCAGCAGCTTAGTTGGAGTCGCGAGAGCGGGGGATGAGCAGTTCTTC. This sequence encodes CASSLVGVARAGDEQFF.

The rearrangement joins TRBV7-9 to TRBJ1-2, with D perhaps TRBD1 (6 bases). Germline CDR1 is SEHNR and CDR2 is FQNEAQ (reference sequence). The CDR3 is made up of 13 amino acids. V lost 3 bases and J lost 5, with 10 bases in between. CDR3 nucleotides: TGTGCCAGCAGCTTGGACAGTCTTTATGGCTACACCTTC. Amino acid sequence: CASSLDSLYGYTF.

CDR3 sequence reads: CASSLLAGRTTEAFF. CDR3 nucleotide sequence: TGCGCCAGCAGCTTGTTGGCAGGGAGGACCACTGAAGCTTTCTTT. The chain is built from TRBV5-1 and TRBJ1-1, with D perhaps TRBD1 (5 bases). The CDR3 is 15 amino acids. The germline CDR1 and CDR2 sequences are SGHRS and YFSETQ. The V and J ends lost 1 base and 4 bases respectively, with 14 bases between them.